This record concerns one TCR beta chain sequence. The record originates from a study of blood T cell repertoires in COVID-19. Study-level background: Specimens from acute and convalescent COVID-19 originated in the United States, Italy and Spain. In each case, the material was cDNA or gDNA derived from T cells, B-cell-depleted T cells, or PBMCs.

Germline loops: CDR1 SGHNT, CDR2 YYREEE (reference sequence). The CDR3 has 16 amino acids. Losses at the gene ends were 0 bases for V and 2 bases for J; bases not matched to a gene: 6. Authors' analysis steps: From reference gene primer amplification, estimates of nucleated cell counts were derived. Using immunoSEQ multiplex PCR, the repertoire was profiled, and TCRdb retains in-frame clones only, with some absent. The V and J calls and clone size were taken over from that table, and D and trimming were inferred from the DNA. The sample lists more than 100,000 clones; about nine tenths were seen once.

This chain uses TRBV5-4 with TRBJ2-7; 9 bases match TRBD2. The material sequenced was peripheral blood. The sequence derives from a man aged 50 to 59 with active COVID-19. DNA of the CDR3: TGTGCCAGCAGCTTGGCCCAGCGGGGGGCAACCTACGAGCAGTACTTC. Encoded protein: CASSLAQRGATYEQYF.